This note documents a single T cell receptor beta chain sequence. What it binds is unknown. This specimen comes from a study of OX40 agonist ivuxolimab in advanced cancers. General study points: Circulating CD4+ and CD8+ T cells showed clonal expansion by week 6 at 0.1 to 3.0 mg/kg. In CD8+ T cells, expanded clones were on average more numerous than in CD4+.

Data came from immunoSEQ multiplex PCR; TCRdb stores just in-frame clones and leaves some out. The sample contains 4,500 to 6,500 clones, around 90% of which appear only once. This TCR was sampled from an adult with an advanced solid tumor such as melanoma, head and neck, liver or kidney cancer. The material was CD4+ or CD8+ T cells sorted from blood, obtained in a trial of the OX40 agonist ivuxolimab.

The CDR3 sequence: CASSLTLTGTGGRWDYGYTF. The CDR3 bases are TGTGCCAGCAGCCTAACCTTGACCGGGACAGGGGGCAGGTGGGACTATGGCTACACCTTC. The chain is built from TRBV27 and TRBJ1-2; TRBD1 agrees at 12 bases. In germline, CDR1 is MNHEY, CDR2 SMNVEV (reference sequence). Losses at the gene ends were 6 bases for V and 3 bases for J; bases not matched to a gene: 20. This CDR3 comprises 20 residues.